This TCR beta chain appears in the sequencing data of a study of cytomegalovirus exposure and HLA in healthy donors. Study-level findings and limits: Association of a missense DCLRE1C variant with TCR beta V- and J-gene trimming was reported in a later analysis. Cytomegalovirus status was reportedly diagnosed by the classifier with high sensitivity and specificity.

Comment on this clone: Its antigen is as yet unknown.

60 Vbeta and 13 Jbeta primers were used in PCR. Per the authors' pipeline: In a later analysis, approximately 80 million unique TCR beta chains included roughly 11 million shared by two or more donors. The data were produced by immunoSEQ multiplex PCR, yet TCRdb's version contains in-frame clones alone and is incomplete. Clone size and V and J calls were adopted from that table, with D and trimming inferred from the DNA. The sample has over 100,000 clones; 74% are singletons. At sampling all donors were nominally healthy, likely with unrecorded immune exposures. CDR1 is SEHNR, CDR2 FQNEAQ, per germline (reference sequence). The CDR3 has 16 residues. After removal of 6 bases from V and 8 bases from J, the junction contained 13 bases not matched to a gene.

Sequencing was done on a sample of PBMCs. The V and J genes are TRBV7-9 and TRBJ2-1, with 10 bases fitting TRBD2. The sequence came from a male donor in good health and CMV-seronegative. For the CDR3, the DNA is TGTGCCAGCAGAAGAACTCCTAGCGGGAGAGTCGATGAGCAGTTCTTC. Its protein is CASRRTPSGRVDEQFF.